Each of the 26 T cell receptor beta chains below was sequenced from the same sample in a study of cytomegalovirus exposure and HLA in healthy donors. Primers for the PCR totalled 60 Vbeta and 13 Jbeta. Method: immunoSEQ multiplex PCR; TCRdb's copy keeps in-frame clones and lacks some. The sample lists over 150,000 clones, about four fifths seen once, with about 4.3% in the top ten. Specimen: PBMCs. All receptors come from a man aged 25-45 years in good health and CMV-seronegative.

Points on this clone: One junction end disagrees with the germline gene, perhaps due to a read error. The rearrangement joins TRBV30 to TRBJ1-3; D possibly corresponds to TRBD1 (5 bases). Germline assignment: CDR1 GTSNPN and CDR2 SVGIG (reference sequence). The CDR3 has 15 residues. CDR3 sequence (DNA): TGTGCCTGGAGTGTACGCGGGACCCTTGGAGACACCATATATTTT. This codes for CAWSVRGTLGDTIYF.

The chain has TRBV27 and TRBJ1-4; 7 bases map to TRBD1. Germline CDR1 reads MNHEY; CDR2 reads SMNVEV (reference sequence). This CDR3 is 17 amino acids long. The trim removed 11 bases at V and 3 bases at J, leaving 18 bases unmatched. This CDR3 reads CAVGGRGIGVANEKLFF. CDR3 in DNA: TGTGCCGTAGGGGGCAGGGGGATAGGGGTTGCTAATGAAAAACTGTTTTTT.

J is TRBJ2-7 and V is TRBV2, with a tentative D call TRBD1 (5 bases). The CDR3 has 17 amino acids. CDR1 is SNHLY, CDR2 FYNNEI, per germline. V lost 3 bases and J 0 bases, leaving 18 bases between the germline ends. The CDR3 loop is CASSDSLMGPLSYEQYF. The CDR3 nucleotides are TGTGCCAGCAGTGACAGCCTTATGGGGCCCCTCTCCTACGAGCAGTACTTC. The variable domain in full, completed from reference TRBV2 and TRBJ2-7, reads EPEVTQTPSHQVTQMGQEVILRCVPISNHLYFYWYRQILGQKVEFLVSFYNNEISEKSEIFDDQFSVERPDGSNFTLKIRSTKLEDSAMYFCASSDSLMGPLSYEQYFGPGTRLTVT.

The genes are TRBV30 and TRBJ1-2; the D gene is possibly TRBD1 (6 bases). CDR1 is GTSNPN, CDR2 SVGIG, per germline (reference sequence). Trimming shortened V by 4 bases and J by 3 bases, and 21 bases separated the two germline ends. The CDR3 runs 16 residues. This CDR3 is CAWTVGGALWDYGYTF. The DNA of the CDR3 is TGTGCCTGGACCGTGGGGGGGGCGTTATGGGACTATGGCTACACCTTC.

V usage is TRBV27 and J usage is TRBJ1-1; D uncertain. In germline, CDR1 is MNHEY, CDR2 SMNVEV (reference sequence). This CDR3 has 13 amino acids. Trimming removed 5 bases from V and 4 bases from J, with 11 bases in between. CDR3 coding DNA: TGTGCCAGCAGTACGATGAGAGTCACTGAAGCTTTCTTT. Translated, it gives CASSTMRVTEAFF.

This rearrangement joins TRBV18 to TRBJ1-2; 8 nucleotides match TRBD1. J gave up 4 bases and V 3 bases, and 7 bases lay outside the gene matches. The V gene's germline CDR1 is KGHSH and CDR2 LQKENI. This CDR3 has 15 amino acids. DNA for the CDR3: TGTGCCAGCTCACCCTTGGACAGGGAAAGCTATGGCTACACCTTC. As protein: CASSPLDRESYGYTF.

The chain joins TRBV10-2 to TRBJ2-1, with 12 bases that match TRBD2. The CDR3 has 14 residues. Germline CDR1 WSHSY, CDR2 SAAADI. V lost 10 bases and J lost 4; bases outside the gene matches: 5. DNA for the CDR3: TGCGCCACCGGAGGGACTAGCGGGTACAATGAGCAGTTCTTC. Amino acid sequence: CATGGTSGYNEQFF.

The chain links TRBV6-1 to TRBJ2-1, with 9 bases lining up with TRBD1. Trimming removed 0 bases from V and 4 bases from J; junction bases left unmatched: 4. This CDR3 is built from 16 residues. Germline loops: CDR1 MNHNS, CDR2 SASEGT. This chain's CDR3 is CASSEAGQGPYNEQFF. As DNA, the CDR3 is TGTGCCAGCAGTGAAGCGGGACAGGGTCCTTACAATGAGCAGTTCTTC.

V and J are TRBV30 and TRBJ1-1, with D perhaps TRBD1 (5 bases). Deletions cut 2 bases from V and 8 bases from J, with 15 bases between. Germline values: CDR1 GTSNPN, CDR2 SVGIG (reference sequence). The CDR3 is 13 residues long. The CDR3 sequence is CAWSSGVPKEAFF. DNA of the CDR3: TGTGCCTGGAGTTCGGGGGTTCCCAAAGAAGCTTTCTTT.

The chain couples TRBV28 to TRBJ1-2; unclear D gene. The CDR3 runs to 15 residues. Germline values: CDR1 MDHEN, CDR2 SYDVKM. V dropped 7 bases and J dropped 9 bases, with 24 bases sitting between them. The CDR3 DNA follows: TGTGCCAGCACCCTTGAGGCAGGCCCGCGGGTAAGCTACACCTTC. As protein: CASTLEAGPRVSYTF.

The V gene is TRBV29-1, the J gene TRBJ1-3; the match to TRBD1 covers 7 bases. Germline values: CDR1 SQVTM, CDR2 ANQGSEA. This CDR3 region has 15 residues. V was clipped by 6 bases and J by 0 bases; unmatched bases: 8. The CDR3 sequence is CSVGDRLFSGNTIYF. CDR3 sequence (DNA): TGCAGCGTGGGGGACAGACTCTTCTCTGGAAACACCATATATTTT.

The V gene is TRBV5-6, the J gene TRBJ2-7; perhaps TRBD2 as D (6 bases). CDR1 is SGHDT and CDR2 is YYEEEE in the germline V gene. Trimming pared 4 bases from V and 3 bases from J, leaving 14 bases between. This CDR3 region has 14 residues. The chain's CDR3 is CASSRGAGGYEQYF. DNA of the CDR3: TGTGCCAGCAGCCGCGGGGCCGGGGGCTACGAGCAGTACTTC.

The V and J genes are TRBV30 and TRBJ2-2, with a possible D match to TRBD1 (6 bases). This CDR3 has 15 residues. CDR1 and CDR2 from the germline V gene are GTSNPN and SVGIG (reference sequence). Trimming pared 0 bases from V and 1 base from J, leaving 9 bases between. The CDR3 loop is CAWSVRGGNTGELFF. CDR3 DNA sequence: TGTGCCTGGAGTGTAAGAGGGGGGAACACCGGGGAGCTGTTTTTT.

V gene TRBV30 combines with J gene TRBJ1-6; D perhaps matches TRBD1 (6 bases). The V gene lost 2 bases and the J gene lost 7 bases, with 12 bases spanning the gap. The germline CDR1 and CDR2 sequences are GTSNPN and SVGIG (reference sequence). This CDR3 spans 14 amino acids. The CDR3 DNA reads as TGTGCCTGGAGTCCGGGACACGGGAATTCACCCCTCCACTTT. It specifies CAWSPGHGNSPLHF.

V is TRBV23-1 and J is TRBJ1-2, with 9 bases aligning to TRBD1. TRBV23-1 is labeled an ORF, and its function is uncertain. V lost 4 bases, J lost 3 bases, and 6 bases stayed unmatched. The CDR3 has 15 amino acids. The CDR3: CASSPDRGKDYGYTF. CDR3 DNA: TGCGCCAGCAGTCCTGACAGGGGGAAGGACTATGGCTACACCTTC.

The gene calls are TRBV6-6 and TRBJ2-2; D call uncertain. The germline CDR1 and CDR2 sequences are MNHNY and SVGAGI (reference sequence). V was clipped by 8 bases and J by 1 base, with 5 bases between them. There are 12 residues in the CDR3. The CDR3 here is CASEENTGELFF. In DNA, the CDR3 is TGTGCCAGCGAGGAGAACACCGGGGAGCTGTTTTTT.

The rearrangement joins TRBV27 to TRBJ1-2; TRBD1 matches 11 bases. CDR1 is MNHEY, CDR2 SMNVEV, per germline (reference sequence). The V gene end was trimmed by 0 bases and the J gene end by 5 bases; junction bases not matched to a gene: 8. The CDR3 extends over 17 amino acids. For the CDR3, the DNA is TGTGCCAGCAGTTTATCATCCCCCGGACAGGGGGCTTATGGCTACACCTTC. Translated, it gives CASSLSSPGQGAYGYTF.

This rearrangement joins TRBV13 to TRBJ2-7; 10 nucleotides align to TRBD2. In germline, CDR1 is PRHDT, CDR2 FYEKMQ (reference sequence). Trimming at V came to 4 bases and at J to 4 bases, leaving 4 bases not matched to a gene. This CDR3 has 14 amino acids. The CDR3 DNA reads TGTGCCAGCAGCTCTAGCGGGAGATCGTACGAGCAGTACTTC. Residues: CASSSSGRSYEQYF. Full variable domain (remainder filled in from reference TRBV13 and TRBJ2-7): AAGVIQSPRHLIKEKRETATLKCYPIPRHDTVYWYQQGPGQDPQFLISFYEKMQSDKGSIPDRFSAQQFSDYHSELNMSSLELGDSALYFCASSSSGRSYEQYFGPGTRLTVT.

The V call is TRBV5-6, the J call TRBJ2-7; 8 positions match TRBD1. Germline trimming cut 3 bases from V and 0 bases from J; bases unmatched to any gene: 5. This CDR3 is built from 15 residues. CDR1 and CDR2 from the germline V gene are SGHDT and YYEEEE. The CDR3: CASSSWTGNSYEQYF. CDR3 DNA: TGTGCCAGCAGCTCCTGGACAGGGAACTCCTACGAGCAGTACTTC.

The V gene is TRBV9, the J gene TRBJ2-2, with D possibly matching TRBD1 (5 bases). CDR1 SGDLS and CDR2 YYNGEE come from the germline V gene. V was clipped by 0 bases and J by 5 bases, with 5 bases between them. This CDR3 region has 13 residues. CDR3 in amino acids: CASSVGTTGELFF. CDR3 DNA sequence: TGTGCCAGCAGCGTAGGGACAACCGGGGAGCTGTTTTTT.

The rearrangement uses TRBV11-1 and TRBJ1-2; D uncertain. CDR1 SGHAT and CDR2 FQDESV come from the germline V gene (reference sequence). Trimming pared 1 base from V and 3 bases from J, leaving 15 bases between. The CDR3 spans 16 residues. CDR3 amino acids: CASSLGPGSGYYGYTF. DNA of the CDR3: TGTGCCAGCAGCTTAGGACCCGGTTCAGGTTACTATGGCTACACCTTC.

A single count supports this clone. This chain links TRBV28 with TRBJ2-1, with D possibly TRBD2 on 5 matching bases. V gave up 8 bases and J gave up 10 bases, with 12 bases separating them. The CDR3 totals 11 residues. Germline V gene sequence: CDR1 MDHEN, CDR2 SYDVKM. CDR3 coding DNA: TGTGCCAGCTGCCGGGGTGGGGAGCAGTTCTTC. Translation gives CASCRGGEQFF.

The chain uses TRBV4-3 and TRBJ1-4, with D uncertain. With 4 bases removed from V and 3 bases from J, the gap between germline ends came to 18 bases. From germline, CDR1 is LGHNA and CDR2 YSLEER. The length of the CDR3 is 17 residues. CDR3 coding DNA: TGCGCCAGCAGCCCTCCGAGAGGAAATAGAGCTAATGAAAAACTGTTTTTT. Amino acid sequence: CASSPPRGNRANEKLFF.

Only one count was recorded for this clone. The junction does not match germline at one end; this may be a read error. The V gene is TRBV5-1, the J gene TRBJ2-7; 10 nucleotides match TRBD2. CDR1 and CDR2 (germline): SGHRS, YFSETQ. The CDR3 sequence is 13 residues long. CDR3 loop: CASSTTSGPLRDF. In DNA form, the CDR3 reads TGCGCCAGCAGCACGACTAGCGGGCCATTAAGGGACTTC.

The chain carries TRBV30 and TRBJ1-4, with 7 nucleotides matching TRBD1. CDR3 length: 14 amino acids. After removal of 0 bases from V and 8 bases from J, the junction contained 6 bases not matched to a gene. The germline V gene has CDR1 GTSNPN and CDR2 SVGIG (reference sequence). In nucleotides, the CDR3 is TGTGCCTGGAGTGTACAGTACAGGGGCGAAAAACTGTTTTTT. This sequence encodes CAWSVQYRGEKLFF.

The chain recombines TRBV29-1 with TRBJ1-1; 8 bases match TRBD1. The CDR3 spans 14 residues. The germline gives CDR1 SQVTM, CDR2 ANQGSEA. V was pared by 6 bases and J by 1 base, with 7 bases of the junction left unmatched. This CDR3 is CSVTKGQANTEAFF. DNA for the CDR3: TGCAGCGTAACAAAGGGACAGGCGAACACTGAAGCTTTCTTT.